The rows below give T cell receptor beta chains drawn from one sample of a study of OX40 agonist ivuxolimab in advanced cancers. The data were produced by immunoSEQ multiplex PCR, yet TCRdb's version contains in-frame clones alone and is incomplete. The sample yields tens of thousands of clones, approximately 86% seen once. Source: CD4+ or CD8+ T cells sorted from blood, taken in a trial of the OX40 agonist ivuxolimab. Source of these receptors: an adult with an advanced solid tumor such as melanoma, head and neck, liver or kidney cancer. Both conserved end residues are part of each CDR3. Fields, in order: J gene, V gene, clone size, D gene, CDR3 protein, CDR3 DNA. The D gene is left open where the match is weak. Where a row states a size, it is once, few, many or the class of an expanded clone; other rows omit it.

>TRBJ2-2|TRBV7-3|.|.
CASSPGGNTGELFF
TGTGCCAGCAGCCCCGGGGGGAACACCGGGGAGCTGTTTTTT
>TRBJ2-7|TRBV18|.|.
CASSPQSGQTYEQYF
TGTGCCAGCTCACCGCAAAGCGGGCAGACCTACGAGCAGTACTTC
>TRBJ2-6|TRBV9|.|TRBD1
CASDSGQALSGANVLTF
TGTGCCAGTGACTCGGGACAGGCCCTCTCTGGGGCCAACGTCCTGACTTTC
>TRBJ2-3|TRBV5-1|.|.
CASSLDTKDTQYF
TGCGCCAGCAGCTTGGACACGAAAGATACGCAGTATTTT
>TRBJ2-7|TRBV5-4|.|TRBD1
CASSWTGNSYEQYF
TGTGCCAGCAGCTGGACAGGGAACTCCTACGAGCAGTACTTC
>TRBJ2-3|TRBV11-2|.|.
CASSSPTLTGMDTQYF
TGTGCCAGCAGCTCCCCGACCCTAACAGGGATGGATACGCAGTATTTT
>TRBJ2-2|TRBV7-9|.|.
CASPPGEASNTGELFF
TGTGCCAGCCCCCCGGGAGAGGCCTCGAACACCGGGGAGCTGTTTTTT
>TRBJ2-3|TRBV6-1|.|.
CASSEDRTVDTQYF
TGTGCCAGCAGTGAGGATCGTACGGTGGATACGCAGTATTTT
>TRBJ2-2|TRBV7-3|.|.
CASSWTHRGTGELFF
TGTGCCAGCAGCTGGACCCATCGGGGCACCGGGGAGCTGTTTTTT
>TRBJ2-1|TRBV5-5|.|TRBD2
CASSNGLAGYNEQFF
TGTGCCAGCAGCAACGGACTAGCGGGATACAATGAGCAGTTCTTC
>TRBJ2-7|TRBV5-1|few|TRBD2
CASSIGTSGTHEQYF
TGCGCCAGCAGCATCGGGACTAGCGGGACTCACGAGCAGTACTTC
>TRBJ2-3|TRBV7-9|.|TRBD2
CASSFQREGPADTQYF
TGTGCCAGCAGCTTCCAGCGGGAGGGCCCCGCAGATACGCAGTATTTT
>TRBJ2-5|TRBV7-9|.|TRBD2
CASSLTLLLAGLETQYF
TGTGCCAGCAGCTTAACGCTTCTACTAGCGGGATTGGAGACCCAGTACTTC
>TRBJ1-3|TRBV20-1|.|.
CSARERNTIYF
TGCAGTGCGAGGGAACGAAACACCATATATTTT
>TRBJ2-3|TRBV7-8|.|TRBD2
CASSYGLAGGFTDTQYF
TGTGCCAGCAGCTACGGACTAGCGGGGGGTTTCACAGATACGCAGTATTTT
>TRBJ2-7|TRBV11-2|.|.
CASSSTSGSLLLGQYF
TGTGCCAGCAGCTCAACATCCGGGAGTCTTCTACTCGGGCAGTACTTC
>TRBJ1-2|TRBV10-2|.|.
CASSEQGNYGYTF
TGCGCCAGCAGTGAGCAGGGCAACTATGGCTACACCTTC
>TRBJ2-7|TRBV5-6|.|TRBD2
CASSFLRGTYEQYF
TGTGCCAGCAGCTTTCTGCGGGGGACCTACGAGCAGTACTTC
>TRBJ1-2|TRBV5-1|.|TRBD1
CASSIQGVDYGYTF
TGCGCCAGCAGCATACAGGGGGTGGACTATGGCTACACCTTC
>TRBJ2-2|TRBV30|.|.
CAWSIGGAGELFF
TGTGCCTGGAGTATTGGGGGAGCCGGGGAGCTGTTTTTT
>TRBJ2-2|TRBV5-6|.|TRBD1
CASSRSGTGGILGLFF
TGTGCCAGCAGCCGGAGTGGGACAGGGGGCATTCTAGGGCTGTTTTTT
>TRBJ1-2|TRBV28|.|.
CASSLGGYGYTF
TGTGCCAGCAGTTTGGGAGGCTATGGCTACACCTTC
>TRBJ2-7|TRBV29-1|.|.
CSGSGSSYEQYF
TGCAGCGGGAGCGGCTCCTCCTACGAGCAGTACTTC
>TRBJ2-1|TRBV19|.|TRBD2
CASSIAARGGRNEQFF
TGTGCCAGTAGTATAGCGGCGCGGGGGGGTAGGAATGAGCAGTTCTTC
>TRBJ2-5|TRBV11-3|once|.
CASSLGRVSGGPSQETQYF
TGTGCCAGCAGCTTGGGCCGAGTCAGCGGAGGCCCATCCCAAGAGACCCAGTACTTC
>TRBJ2-1|TRBV19|.|.
CASSPGGYSYNEQFF
TGTGCCAGTTCCCCTGGCGGTTACTCCTACAATGAGCAGTTCTTC
>TRBJ2-3|TRBV4-1|.|.
CASSSGASTDTQYF
TGCGCCAGCAGCTCGGGGGCCTCCACAGATACGCAGTATTTT
>TRBJ2-1|TRBV27|.|TRBD2
CASSLWGLALDEQFF
TGTGCCAGCAGTTTATGGGGACTAGCCTTGGATGAGCAGTTCTTC
>TRBJ1-4|TRBV6-6|.|.
CASSSSDGRLFF
TGTGCCAGCAGTTCCTCGGACGGCCGGCTGTTTTTT
>TRBJ2-7|TRBV2|.|.
CASSEAAWGGRLPLYEQYF
TGTGCCAGCAGTGAAGCGGCCTGGGGGGGGCGTTTGCCCCTCTACGAGCAGTACTTC
>TRBJ2-2|TRBV27|once|.
CASRRAPGANTGELFF
TGTGCCAGCCGTAGGGCGCCAGGGGCGAACACCGGGGAGCTGTTTTTT
>TRBJ1-4|TRBV9|few|.
CASSVESRNEKLFF
TGTGCCAGCAGCGTAGAGTCGAGAAATGAAAAACTGTTTTTT
>TRBJ2-5|TRBV9|.|.
CASSVATSIETQYF
TGTGCCAGCAGCGTAGCTACTAGCATAGAGACCCAGTACTTC
>TRBJ2-1|TRBV7-3|.|.
CASSSGHSSYNEQFF
TGTGCCAGCAGCTCAGGACACAGCTCCTACAATGAGCAGTTCTTC
>TRBJ1-5|TRBV6-1|.|.
CASDIVSGGNQPQHF
TGTGCCAGCGACATCGTGTCAGGAGGCAATCAGCCCCAGCATTTT
>TRBJ1-2|TRBV28|.|.
CASSGADHPRYTF
TGTGCCAGCAGTGGTGCTGACCACCCCCGCTACACCTTC
>TRBJ1-2|TRBV28|.|TRBD1
CASSLTPATGRGGYTF
TGTGCCAGCAGTTTAACCCCCGCGACAGGGCGGGGTGGCTACACCTTC
>TRBJ2-2|TRBV9|once|TRBD1
CASEKIETGGFGELFF
TGTGCCAGCGAAAAAATCGAGACAGGGGGTTTCGGGGAGCTGTTTTTT
>TRBJ2-1|TRBV9|.|TRBD2
CASSVTSGGTDEQFF
TGTGCCAGCAGCGTAACTAGCGGGGGGACCGATGAGCAGTTCTTC
>TRBJ1-5|TRBV19|.|TRBD1
CASSSPARTGRGQPQHF
TGTGCCAGTAGTAGCCCCGCCCGGACAGGGAGGGGTCAGCCCCAGCATTTT
>TRBJ2-7|TRBV23-1|.|TRBD1
CARSIVGTGESGYEQYF
TGCGCCAGATCTATCGTTGGGACAGGGGAATCGGGCTACGAGCAGTACTTC
>TRBJ2-5|TRBV5-4|.|.
CASSLARGLQETQYF
TGTGCCAGCAGCTTGGCCAGGGGTTTGCAAGAGACCCAGTACTTC
>TRBJ2-5|TRBV7-8|.|TRBD2
CASSLLAEETQYF
TGTGCCAGCAGCTTACTAGCGGAAGAGACCCAGTACTTC
>TRBJ2-3|TRBV11-2|.|TRBD2
CASSLDPGLAGAGDTQYF
TGTGCCAGCAGCTTAGACCCGGGACTAGCGGGGGCGGGAGATACGCAGTATTTT
>TRBJ2-1|TRBV6-4|.|.
CASSDQLLANYNEQFF
TGTGCCAGCAGTGACCAATTGTTAGCTAACTACAATGAGCAGTTCTTC
>TRBJ2-5|TRBV2|.|.
CATKRGGETQYF
TGTGCCACCAAACGGGGAGGAGAGACCCAGTACTTC
>TRBJ1-6|TRBV27|once|TRBD1
CASSSTGGFGLGVTSPLHF
TGTGCCAGCAGTTCTACAGGGGGCTTTGGGCTCGGGGTTACTTCACCCCTCCACTTT
>TRBJ2-1|TRBV7-3|.|TRBD2
CASSLGGLGFEQFF
TGTGCCAGCAGCTTAGGGGGACTAGGGTTTGAGCAGTTCTTC
>TRBJ1-5|TRBV2|.|TRBD1
CASSSGQGNQPQHF
TGTGCCAGCAGTTCGGGACAGGGAAATCAGCCCCAGCATTTT
>TRBJ1-6|TRBV7-9|once|.
CASSLVKGSSYNSPLHF
TGTGCCAGCAGCTTAGTCAAGGGGAGCTCCTATAATTCACCCCTCCACTTT
>TRBJ2-1|TRBV15|.|TRBD1
CATSGPGQGFNEQFF
TGTGCCACCAGCGGACCGGGACAGGGTTTCAATGAGCAGTTCTTC
>TRBJ2-7|TRBV2|once|.
CASSEATGYEQYF
TGTGCCAGCAGTGAAGCGACTGGTTACGAGCAGTACTTC
>TRBJ2-7|TRBV6-5|.|TRBD1
CASSYTGAFNEQYF
TGTGCCAGCAGTTATACAGGGGCTTTCAACGAGCAGTACTTC
>TRBJ2-3|TRBV6-6|.|TRBD1
CASSYGSGQGWDTQYF
TGTGCCAGCAGTTACGGTTCCGGACAGGGTTGGGATACGCAGTATTTT
>TRBJ2-2|TRBV19|.|.
CASRARAGELFF
TGTGCCAGTAGGGCCCGCGCCGGGGAGCTGTTTTTT
>TRBJ1-2|TRBV2|once|.
CASSEGVGYGYTF
TGTGCCAGCAGTGAGGGGGTTGGCTATGGCTACACCTTC
>TRBJ1-1|TRBV4-1|.|.
CASSQEATVNTEAFF
TGCGCCAGCAGCCAAGAGGCCACGGTAAACACTGAAGCTTTCTTT
>TRBJ1-6|TRBV30|.|TRBD1
CAWSEETGINNSPLHF
TGTGCCTGGAGTGAAGAGACAGGGATTAATAATTCACCCCTCCACTTT
>TRBJ1-2|TRBV9|many|TRBD1
CASSFWDSTNYGYTF
TGTGCCAGCAGCTTCTGGGACAGTACTAACTATGGCTACACCTTC